This TCR beta chain was profiled in a study of blood T cell repertoires in COVID-19. Across the study: Samples representing acute and convalescent COVID-19 were sourced from the United States, Italy and Spain. T cells, B-cell-depleted T cells, or PBMCs provided the cDNA or gDNA that served as material.

Trimming stripped 1 base from V and 4 bases from J, with 10 bases between. In germline, CDR1 is KGHSH, CDR2 LQKENI. The CDR3 has 14 residues. In the study's own analysis: How many nucleated cells were present was estimated from reference gene primer amplification. Sequencing was performed with immunoSEQ multiplex PCR; in TCRdb, only in-frame clones are kept and a portion is missing. V and J calls and clone size are given by that table; D and trimming were obtained from the DNA. Of fewer than 200,000 clones in the sample, about four fifths were seen once. V and J are TRBV18 and TRBJ1-1, with D perhaps matching TRBD1 (5 bases). The clonotype originates from a man between 65 and 85 years old with active or convalescent COVID-19. Sequenced material: peripheral blood. The CDR3: CASSPLDGATEAFF. The DNA for the CDR3 is TGTGCCAGCTCACCACTAGATGGGGCCACTGAAGCTTTCTTT. The full variable domain, in which reference TRBV18 and TRBJ1-1 provide the parts outside the CDR3, is NAGVMQNPRHLVRRRGQEARLRCSPMKGHSHVYWYRQLPEEGLKFMVYLQKENIIDESGMPKERFSAEFPKEGPSILRIQQVVRGDSAAYFCASSPLDGATEAFFGQGTRLTVV.